The clone carrying this T cell receptor (beta chain) appeared a few times. Its specificity is unknown. RNA transcripts were the template for amplifying TCR beta CDR3 regions. First-round RT-PCR of the TCR CDR3 relied on the HTBI primer set. TCRdb independently ran MiXCR on the multiplex PCR reads; one entry per CDR3 protein. The table lists about 740,000 distinct CDR3 sequences, roughly 15% of them singletons. The sample is drawn from a study of T cells in Graves' hyperthyroidism and ophthalmopathy. From germline, CDR1 is SNHLY and CDR2 FYNNEI. This CDR3 comprises 13 residues. With 2 bases removed from V and 7 bases from J, the gap between germline ends came to 8 bases. Regarding the study as a whole: For ophthalmopathy, model prediction preceded onset by a median approximately 6 months. Within blood appeared most thyroid clonotypes that had expanded above 0.001.

If no ophthalmopathy progression occurred within 18 months, Graves' hyperthyroidism was stable. Pregnant or lactating patients were excluded, as were those with uncontrolled infection or other autoimmune disease. The rearrangement joins TRBV2 to TRBJ1-4; D is unclear. The clonotype was recovered from a woman between 18 and 30 years old with Graves' hyperthyroidism. Sequenced material: blood. The CDR3: CASSERQLEKLFF. The CDR3, as DNA: TGTGCCAGCAGTGAAAGGCAGCTTGAAAAACTGTTTTTT.